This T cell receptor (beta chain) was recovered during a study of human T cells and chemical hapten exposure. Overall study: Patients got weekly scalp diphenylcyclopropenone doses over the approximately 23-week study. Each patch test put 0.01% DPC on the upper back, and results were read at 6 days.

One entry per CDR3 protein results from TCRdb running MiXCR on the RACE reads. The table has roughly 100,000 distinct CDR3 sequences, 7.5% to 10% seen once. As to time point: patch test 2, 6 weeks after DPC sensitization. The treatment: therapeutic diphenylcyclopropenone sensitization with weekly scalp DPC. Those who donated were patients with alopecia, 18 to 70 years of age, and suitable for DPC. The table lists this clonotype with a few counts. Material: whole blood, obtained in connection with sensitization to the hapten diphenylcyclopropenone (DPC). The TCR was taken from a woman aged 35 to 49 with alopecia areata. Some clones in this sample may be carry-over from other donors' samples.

CDR3 amino acids: CASSQGRIKQFF. As DNA, the CDR3 is TGTGCCAGCAGCCAGGGCCGGATTAAGCAGTTCTTC. V gene TRBV3-1 combines with J gene TRBJ2-1, with no clear D. The V gene's germline CDR1 is LGHDT and CDR2 YNNKEL (reference sequence). V lost 3 bases to trimming and J lost 11 bases, with 11 bases between them. The CDR3 consists of 12 residues.